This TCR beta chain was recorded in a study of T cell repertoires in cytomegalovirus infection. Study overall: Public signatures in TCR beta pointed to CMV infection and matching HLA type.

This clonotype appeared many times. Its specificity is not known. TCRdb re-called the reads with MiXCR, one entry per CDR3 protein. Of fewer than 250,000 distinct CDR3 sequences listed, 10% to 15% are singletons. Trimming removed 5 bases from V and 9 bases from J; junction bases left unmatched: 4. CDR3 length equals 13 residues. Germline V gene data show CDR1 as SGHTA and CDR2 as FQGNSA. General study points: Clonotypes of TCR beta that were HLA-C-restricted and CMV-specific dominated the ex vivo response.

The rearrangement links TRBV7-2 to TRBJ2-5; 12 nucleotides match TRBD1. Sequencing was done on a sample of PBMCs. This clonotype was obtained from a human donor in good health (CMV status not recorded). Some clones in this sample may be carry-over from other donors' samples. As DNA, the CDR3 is TGTGCCAGCAGCCGTGGGGACAGGGGGCCCCAGTACTTC. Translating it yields CASSRGDRGPQYF.